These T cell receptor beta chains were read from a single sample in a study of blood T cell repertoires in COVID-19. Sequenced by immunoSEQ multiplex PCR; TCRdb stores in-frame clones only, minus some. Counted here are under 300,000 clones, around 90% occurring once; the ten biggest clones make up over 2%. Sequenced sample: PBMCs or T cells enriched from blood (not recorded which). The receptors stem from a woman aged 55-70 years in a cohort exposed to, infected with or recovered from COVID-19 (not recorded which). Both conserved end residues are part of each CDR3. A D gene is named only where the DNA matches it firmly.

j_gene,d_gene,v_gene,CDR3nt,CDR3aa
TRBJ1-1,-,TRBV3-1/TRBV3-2,TGTGCCAGCAGCCAAGCGTGGAACACTGAAGCTTTCTTT,CASSQAWNTEAFF
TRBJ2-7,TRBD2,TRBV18,TGTGCCAGTCGGACTAGCGCGAACTACGAGCAGTACTTC,CASRTSANYEQYF
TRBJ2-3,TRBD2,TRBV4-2,TGTGCCAGCAGCCAAGCTCTAGCGGACACAGATACGCAGTATTTT,CASSQALADTDTQYF
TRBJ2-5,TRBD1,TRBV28,TGTGCCAGCAGTTCCCCCCTAGACAGGGGACTGCAAGAGACCCAGTACTTC,CASSSPLDRGLQETQYF
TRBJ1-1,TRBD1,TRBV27,TGTGCCAGCAGCCCCTCGACAGGGTGGGACACTGAAGCTTTCTTT,CASSPSTGWDTEAFF
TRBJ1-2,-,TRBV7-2,TGTGCCAGCAGCTTAGGACAGTACTATGGCTACACCTTC,CASSLGQYYGYTF
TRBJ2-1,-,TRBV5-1,TGCGCCAGCAGCCTCCAAGCCCCCGAATACAATGAGCAGTTCTTC,CASSLQAPEYNEQFF
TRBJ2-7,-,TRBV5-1,TGCGCCAGCAGCTTGGCCCCCCCGTCCTACGAGCAGTACTTC,CASSLAPPSYEQYF
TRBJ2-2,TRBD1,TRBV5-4,TGTGCCAGCAGCTCGTCGACAGGGCGCACCGGGGAGCTGTTTTTT,CASSSSTGRTGELFF
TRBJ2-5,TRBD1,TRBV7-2,TGTGCCAGCAGGAAGGGACAGCCCCAAGAGACCCAGTACTTC,CASRKGQPQETQYF
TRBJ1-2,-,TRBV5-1,TGCGCCAGCAGCAGAAGTTCTGGAGGCTATGGCTACACCTTC,CASSRSSGGYGYTF